This T cell receptor (beta chain) was sequenced during a study of shared clonotypes between healthy human individuals. This clone was detected a few times. Its antigen remains unknown. The CDR3 covers 15 residues. Germline V gene lookup returns CDR1 SGDLS and CDR2 YYNGEE. The V gene lost 4 bases and the J gene lost 0 bases, with 13 bases spanning the gap. The method was immunoSEQ multiplex PCR; TCRdb's version includes in-frame clones alone and lacks a portion of them. The sample includes over a million clones, around 82% of them seen just once. General study points: Naive subsets generally exceeded memory subsets in estimated richness. At large depth, rarefaction still showed sorted-subset sequencing to be incomplete.

The sequencing sample was made of memory CD4+ T cells from PBMCs. The subset was: CD45RA-negative fraction. V gene TRBV9 combines with J gene TRBJ1-2; D is possibly TRBD1 (5 bases). This receptor was taken from a man younger than 30 in good health. Some clones in this sample may be carry-over from other donors' samples. CDR3: CASSITGAANYGYTF. The CDR3 nucleotides read TGTGCCAGCAGCATCACCGGGGCCGCTAACTATGGCTACACCTTC.